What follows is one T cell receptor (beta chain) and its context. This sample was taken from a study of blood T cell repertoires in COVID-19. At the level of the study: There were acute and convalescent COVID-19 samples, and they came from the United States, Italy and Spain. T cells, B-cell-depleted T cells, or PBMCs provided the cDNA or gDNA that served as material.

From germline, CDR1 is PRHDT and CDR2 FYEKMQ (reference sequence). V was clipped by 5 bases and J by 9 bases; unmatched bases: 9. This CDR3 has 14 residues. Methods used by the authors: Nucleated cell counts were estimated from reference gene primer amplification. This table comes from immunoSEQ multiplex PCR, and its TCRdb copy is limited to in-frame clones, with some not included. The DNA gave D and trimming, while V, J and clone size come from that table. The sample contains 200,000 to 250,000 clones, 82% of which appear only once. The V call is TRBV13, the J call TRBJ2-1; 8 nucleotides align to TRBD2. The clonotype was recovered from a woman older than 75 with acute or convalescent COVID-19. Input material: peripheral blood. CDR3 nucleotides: TGTGCCAGCAGCCAGTACGGGGGGGCCTTTGAGCAGTTCTTC. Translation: CASSQYGGAFEQFF.